The clone carrying this T cell receptor beta chain was picked up many times. What it binds is unknown. This record comes from a study of T cell repertoires in cytomegalovirus infection. Whole-study context: Recently identified HLA-C-restricted and well-studied HLA-B-restricted CMV epitopes were used. The public TCR beta signatures pointed to both CMV infection and matching HLA type. Study outcomes and limitations: Clonotype analysis showed dominance of the ex vivo response by HLA-C-restricted CMV-specific TCR beta clonotypes. Of the TCR beta families, the public ones yielded a cumulative frequency that identified carriers of CMV plus the relevant HLA.

TCRdb re-derived calls from the reads in MiXCR, one entry per CDR3 protein. Of 310,000 or so distinct CDR3 sequences detected, approximately 25% appear once; the ten largest clones hold less than 15%. V lost 5 bases, J lost 3 bases, and 11 bases lay in between. This CDR3 is built from 14 residues. The germline gives CDR1 SGHTA, CDR2 FQGNSA. The receptor comes from a human donor in good health (CMV status not recorded). Some clones in this sample may be carry-over from other donors' samples. The gene calls are TRBV7-2 and TRBJ2-1; no reliable D call. The source was cultured PBMCs, collected from culture after CMV antigen stimulation. DNA of the CDR3: TGTGCCAGCAGCGGCACTAAGGGCTACAATGAGCAGTTCTTC. It specifies CASSGTKGYNEQFF.